Listed here are 28 T cell receptor beta chains from one sample, sequenced in a study of T cells after somatic rescue of genetic block. Repertoires were generated with immunoSEQ multiplex PCR, while TCRdb's copy carries only in-frame clones and drops some. The sample yields about 120,000 clones, 80% to 95% seen once. Specimen: peripheral blood mononuclear cells (PBMCs). The receptors stem from a woman aged 18-35 years.

The V gene is TRBV18, the J gene TRBJ2-3; tentative D call: TRBD2 (6 bases). This CDR3 contains 14 residues. CDR1 is KGHSH, CDR2 LQKENI, per germline. Deletions cut 5 bases from V and 5 bases from J, with 14 bases between. The CDR3 DNA reads TGTGCCAGCTCAACCCGGGAGCAGGTAGATACGCAGTATTTT. Its translation is CASSTREQVDTQYF.

V usage is TRBV27 and J usage is TRBJ2-3, with 11 nucleotides matching TRBD2. Germline CDR1 and CDR2: MNHEY and SMNVEV (reference sequence). CDR3 size: 16 residues. V dropped 5 bases and J dropped 2; count of bases not matched to a gene: 6. CDR3 nucleotide sequence: TGTGCCAGCAGTCGGGCTAGCGGGGGGCTCACAGATACGCAGTATTTT. Translation: CASSRASGGLTDTQYF.

The chain uses TRBV12-5 and TRBJ1-3; 7 nucleotides line up with TRBD1. There are 23 residues in the CDR3. The ends lost 3 bases at V and 0 bases at J; junction bases unmatched: 26. CDR1 and CDR2 (germline): LGHNT, FRNRAP. CDR3 sequence reads: CASGFHLLDSTDRRRSSGNTIYF. The CDR3 nucleotides are TGTGCTAGTGGTTTCCACCTCCTAGATTCTACGGACAGGAGGCGAAGCTCTGGAAACACCATATATTTT.

The chain employs TRBV5-3 and TRBJ2-5, with a possible D match to TRBD2 (6 bases). TRBV5-3 is reported as an ORF; its role is uncertain. This CDR3 has 15 residues. With 2 bases removed from V and 5 bases from J, the gap between germline ends came to 16 bases. In nucleotides, the CDR3 is TGTGCCAGAAGCTTCATAGCTAGACTAGAGGAGACCCAGTACTTC. Its translation is CARSFIARLEETQYF.

The genes are TRBV9 and TRBJ2-1, with TRBD2 as a possible D gene (5 bases). Trimming removed 3 bases at V and 6 bases at J, with 13 bases between. The CDR3 spans 14 residues. Germline CDR1 reads SGDLS; CDR2 reads YYNGEE. Written as DNA, the CDR3 is TGTGCCAGCAGCGCTACGGGGAGTGGCAATGAGCAGTTCTTC. This encodes CASSATGSGNEQFF.

V usage is TRBV5-1 and J usage is TRBJ2-2; D not certain. CDR3 length: 15 residues. The V and J ends lost 4 bases and 0 bases respectively, with 10 bases between them. Looked up from germline, CDR1 is SGHRS and CDR2 is YFSETQ. CDR3 loop: CASSPVQTNTGELFF. Written as DNA, the CDR3 is TGCGCCAGCAGCCCGGTGCAGACGAACACCGGGGAGCTGTTTTTT. Full variable domain (outside the CDR3, taken from reference TRBV5-1 and TRBJ2-2): KAGVTQTPRYLIKTRGQQVTLSCSPISGHRSVSWYQQTPGQGLQFLFEYFSETQRNKGNFPGRFSGRQFSNSRSEMNVSTLELGDSALYLCASSPVQTNTGELFFGEGSRLTVL.

This chain joins TRBV28 and TRBJ2-6, with a weak D call TRBD2 (6 bases). V lost 7 bases, J lost 4 bases, and 14 bases lay in between. The germline V gene encodes CDR1 MDHEN and CDR2 SYDVKM. The CDR3 is 15 amino acids. As DNA, the CDR3 is TGTGCCAGCAATCGACCGGGGGTCGGGGCCAACGTCCTGACTTTC. As protein: CASNRPGVGANVLTF.

The chain is built from TRBV12-5 and TRBJ1-3, with a tentative D call TRBD1 (6 bases). V dropped 6 bases and J dropped 2 bases, with 17 bases sitting between them. This CDR3 has 16 residues. CDR1 and CDR2 (germline): LGHNT, FRNRAP. CDR3 region: CASGPTGFFPGNTIYF. In DNA form, the CDR3 reads TGTGCTAGTGGCCCCACAGGGTTCTTCCCTGGAAACACCATATATTTT.

This clone appeared once. This sequence joins TRBV2 and TRBJ2-1; D is unclear. The germline V gene encodes CDR1 SNHLY and CDR2 FYNNEI. The CDR3 is 15 residues long. The V end was cut by 7 bases, the J end by 2 bases, with 15 bases between. In nucleotides, the CDR3 is TGTGCCAGCATTAAAGACTTCAACACCTACAATGAGCAGTTCTTC. This sequence encodes CASIKDFNTYNEQFF.

V and J are TRBV6-6 and TRBJ1-1, with 9 bases lining up with TRBD1. V was clipped by 6 bases and J by 3 bases; unmatched bases: 11. This CDR3 contains 16 residues. Per germline, CDR1 MNHNY and CDR2 SVGAGI (reference sequence). CDR3 sequence (DNA): TGTGCCAGCAGACCTTACAGGGGGCTCGCGGACACTGAAGCTTTCTTT. This gives the protein CASRPYRGLADTEAFF.

V gene TRBV4-2 combines with J gene TRBJ2-3; TRBD2 aligns across 14 bases. Germline values: CDR1 LGHNA, CDR2 YNFKEQ. The CDR3 extends over 16 amino acids. V lost 0 bases to trimming and J lost 7 bases; unmatched junction nucleotides: 3. DNA of the CDR3: TGTGCCAGCAGCCAAGAGGGGACTAGCGGGGGAAATACGCAGTATTTT. This sequence encodes CASSQEGTSGGNTQYF.

V usage is TRBV28 and J usage is TRBJ1-1; the match to TRBD1 covers 7 bases. CDR1 is MDHEN, CDR2 SYDVKM, per germline. The CDR3 runs 16 residues. V shed 1 base, J shed 1 base, and the junction held 6 bases outside the gene matches. CDR3 nucleotides: TGTGCCAGCAGTTTATTACCGAGACAGGGGAACACTGAAGCTTTCTTT. Protein sequence: CASSLLPRQGNTEAFF.

The rearrangement links TRBV5-4 to TRBJ1-2; TRBD1 aligns across 9 bases. The CDR3 loop spans 14 amino acids. The germline gives CDR1 SGHNT, CDR2 YYREEE (reference sequence). J gave up 3 bases and V 3 bases, and 3 bases lay outside the gene matches. CDR3 region: CASSSGQGYYGYTF. In DNA, the CDR3 is TGTGCCAGCAGCTCTGGACAGGGGTACTATGGCTACACCTTC.

The rearrangement joins TRBV11-2 to TRBJ1-4; TRBD1 is a possible D gene (6 bases). CDR3 length: 15 amino acids. Germline V gene sequence: CDR1 SGHAT, CDR2 FQNNGV. Between the trimmed V and J ends, which lost 6 bases and 0 bases, there was a span of 11 bases. The CDR3 here is CASRHRTATNEKLFF. In nucleotides, the CDR3 is TGTGCCAGCAGACACCGGACAGCAACTAATGAAAAACTGTTTTTT. Using reference TRBV11-2 and TRBJ1-4 for the parts outside the CDR3, the full variable domain is EAGVAQSPRYKIIEKRQSVAFWCNPISGHATLYWYQQILGQGPKLLIQFQNNGVVDDSQLPKDRFSAERLKGVDSTLKIQPAKLEDSAVYLCASRHRTATNEKLFFGSGTQLSVL.

This sequence joins TRBV15 and TRBJ1-1; D uncertain. Germline assignment: CDR1 LNHNV and CDR2 YYDKDF (reference sequence). Between the trimmed V and J ends, which lost 1 base and 3 bases, there was a span of 6 bases. The CDR3 consists of 13 residues. CDR3 sequence (DNA): TGTGCCACCAGCAGAGGACCAGACACTGAAGCTTTCTTT. Protein product: CATSRGPDTEAFF.

This clone was recorded only once. The rearrangement joins TRBV15 to TRBJ2-3, with D perhaps TRBD1 (6 bases). CDR1 and CDR2 from the germline V gene are LNHNV and YYDKDF (reference sequence). Deletions cut 8 bases from V and 1 base from J, with 16 bases between. The CDR3 loop spans 15 amino acids. Written as DNA, the CDR3 is TGTGCCACCTCGCCCGGGACATGGGGCACAGATACGCAGTATTTT. Translating gives CATSPGTWGTDTQYF. Full variable domain (outside the CDR3, taken from reference TRBV15 and TRBJ2-3): DAMVIQNPRYQVTQFGKPVTLSCSQTLNHNVMYWYQQKSSQAPKLLFHYYDKDFNNEADTPDNFQSRRPNTSFCFLDIRSPGLGDTAMYLCATSPGTWGTDTQYFGPGTRLTVL.

The gene calls are TRBV7-9 and TRBJ1-1; no clear D. The V gene lost 4 bases and the J gene lost 5 bases, with 8 bases spanning the gap. The CDR3 loop spans 12 amino acids. From germline, CDR1 is SEHNR and CDR2 FQNEAQ (reference sequence). The CDR3 loop reads CASSSFRTEAFF. CDR3 coding DNA: TGTGCCAGCAGCTCCTTTCGGACTGAAGCTTTCTTT.

The table lists this clone with a few counts. The V call is TRBV6-5, the J call TRBJ1-2; D possibly corresponds to TRBD1 (6 bases). The CDR3 loop spans 13 amino acids. V was shortened by 5 bases and J by 2 bases, with 9 bases between the two germline ends. Germline CDR1 reads MNHEY; CDR2 reads SVGAGI. The CDR3 nucleotides read TGTGCCAGCAGTACAGGGAGGAACTATGGCTACACCTTC. This encodes CASSTGRNYGYTF.

The chain recombines TRBV4-2 with TRBJ2-7, with D tentatively TRBD1 or TRBD2 (5 bases each). Germline CDR1 is LGHNA and CDR2 is YNFKEQ. The CDR3 has 15 residues. The V gene lost 0 bases and the J gene lost 2 bases, with 11 bases spanning the gap. The CDR3 nucleotides are TGTGCCAGCAGCCAAGAAAAGTTGGGGGCCTACGAGCAGTACTTC. It yields the protein CASSQEKLGAYEQYF.

On this clone itself: Other DNA sequences in the same sample also yield this CDR3. V is TRBV7-2 and J is TRBJ2-1; D possibly uses TRBD1 or TRBD2 (5 bases each). Germline V CDR1 and CDR2: SGHTA, FQGNSA. V lost 5 bases, J lost 9 bases, and 17 bases lay in between. The CDR3 spans 14 residues. In nucleotides, the CDR3 is TGTGCCAGCAGCCCTCGTCAGGGAGACGGTGAGCAGTTCTTC. Protein: CASSPRQGDGEQFF.

The gene calls are TRBV4-1 and TRBJ2-5; a weak D match, TRBD2 (6 bases). V was cut by 0 bases and J by 4 bases, with 6 bases left in between. Germline assignment: CDR1 MGHRA and CDR2 YSYEKL. The CDR3 is made up of 13 amino acids. Written as DNA, the CDR3 is TGCGCCAGCAGCCAAGAACTAGCAGAGACCCAGTACTTC. Encoded protein: CASSQELAETQYF.

A single count supports this clone. The rearrangement links TRBV28 to TRBJ1-4, with a tentative D call TRBD1 (5 bases). Trimming shortened V by 5 bases and J by 0 bases, and 10 bases separated the two germline ends. Germline V gives CDR1 MDHEN, CDR2 SYDVKM. CDR3 length: 15 amino acids. Written as DNA, the CDR3 is TGTGCCAGCAGTCGGGTGGGGGCAACTAATGAAAAACTGTTTTTT. Translating gives CASSRVGATNEKLFF.

This clone was counted between two and nine times. The chain employs TRBV7-2 and TRBJ1-2; D not certain. The CDR3 loop spans 13 amino acids. V was shortened by 6 bases and J by 5 bases, with 13 bases between the two germline ends. CDR1 SGHTA and CDR2 FQGNSA come from the germline V gene. The CDR3 DNA is TGTGCCAGCAGTCCTCCTAGGAGTTATGGCTACACCTTC. It is translated as CASSPPRSYGYTF.

This clone showed up just once. This rearrangement joins TRBV10-3 to TRBJ2-3; TRBD2 might be the D (6 bases). CDR1 and CDR2 from the germline V gene are ENHRY and SYGVKD. The ends were cut back, 3 bases at V and 1 base at J, with 8 bases in the middle. This CDR3 has 14 residues. CDR3 protein: CAISDGGGTDTQYF. In DNA form, the CDR3 reads TGTGCCATCAGTGACGGCGGGGGCACAGATACGCAGTATTTT.

This clone showed up just once. V and J are TRBV7-9 and TRBJ1-1; D is unresolved. The CDR3 contains 15 residues. Germline values: CDR1 SEHNR, CDR2 FQNEAQ (reference sequence). V dropped 5 bases and J dropped 3 bases, with 16 bases sitting between them. The CDR3 coding sequence is TGTGCCAGCAGCATTCATGGTATTATGGACACTGAAGCTTTCTTT. Protein sequence: CASSIHGIMDTEAFF.

The chain employs TRBV7-9 and TRBJ1-2; 9 nucleotides match TRBD1. Germline V gives CDR1 SEHNR, CDR2 FQNEAQ (reference sequence). This CDR3 is built from 13 residues. Losses at the gene ends were 8 bases for V and 6 bases for J; bases not matched to a gene: 7. Here the CDR3 DNA reads TGTGCCAGCTTTGGCTGGACAGGGGATGGCTACACCTTC. As protein: CASFGWTGDGYTF.

The rearrangement uses TRBV7-3 and TRBJ2-3, with D possibly matching TRBD2 (5 bases). Trimming cost V 5 bases and J 6 bases, with 15 bases left between them. CDR3 length equals 14 residues. Germline V gene sequence: CDR1 SGHTA, CDR2 FQGTGA. The CDR3 is CASSARQSSDTQYF. The CDR3 DNA sequence: TGTGCCAGCAGCGCCCGCCAATCTAGCGATACGCAGTATTTT.

This chain joins TRBV4-2 and TRBJ1-2; a possible D gene is TRBD1 (6 bases). The CDR3 loop spans 13 amino acids. Trimming removed 1 base from V and 6 bases from J, with 9 bases in between. Germline V CDR1 and CDR2: LGHNA, YNFKEQ. The CDR3 reads CASSQGQGNGYTF. In DNA, the CDR3 is TGTGCCAGCAGCCAAGGTCAGGGGAATGGCTACACCTTC.